This is a list of T cell receptor beta chains from one sample in a study of T cell repertoires in cytomegalovirus infection. Each CDR3 protein gets one entry after TCRdb re-called the reads with MiXCR. Of 250,000 to 350,000 distinct CDR3 sequences detected, about 23% appear once; the ten largest clones hold more than 11%. The sample consisted of PBMCs. All receptors derive from a human donor in good health (CMV status not recorded). Some clones in this sample may be carry-over from other donors' samples. Each CDR3 is given with its conserved first and last residue. The D gene is left open where the match is weak. Where a row states a size, it is once, few, many or the class of an expanded clone; other rows omit it.

D gene: -
CDR3 length: 11
J gene: TRBJ1-4
V gene: TRBV29-1
clone size: -
CDR3 protein: CSVDGGEKLFF
CDR3 DNA: TGCAGCGTCGATGGAGGAGAAAAACTGTTTTTT

D gene: -
CDR3 length: 14
J gene: TRBJ2-7
V gene: TRBV28
clone size: few
CDR3 protein: CATRFQLRNAEQYF
CDR3 DNA: TGTGCCACCCGTTTTCAATTACGGAACGCCGAGCAGTACTTC

D gene: TRBD2
CDR3 length: 16
J gene: TRBJ2-3
V gene: TRBV11-3
clone size: -
CDR3 protein: CASSQGTSGSTDTQYF
CDR3 DNA: TGTGCCAGCAGCCAAGGGACTAGCGGGAGTACAGATACGCAGTATTTT

D gene: TRBD1
CDR3 length: 12
J gene: TRBJ1-1
V gene: TRBV28
clone size: many
CDR3 protein: CASSSVTGAAFF
CDR3 DNA: TGTGCCAGCAGTTCGGTTACAGGGGCCGCTTTCTTT

D gene: -
CDR3 length: 13
J gene: TRBJ1-4
V gene: TRBV28
clone size: few
CDR3 protein: CASKRPQGEKLFF
CDR3 DNA: TGTGCCAGCAAGAGGCCCCAGGGGGAAAAACTGTTTTTT

D gene: -
CDR3 length: 14
J gene: TRBJ1-1
V gene: TRBV12-3/TRBV12-4
clone size: -
CDR3 protein: CASSFIQTNTEAFF
CDR3 DNA: TGTGCCAGCAGTTTCATCCAGACGAACACTGAAGCTTTCTTT

D gene: -
CDR3 length: 11
J gene: TRBJ2-1
V gene: TRBV6-2/TRBV6-3
clone size: -
CDR3 protein: CASSRHYEQFF
CDR3 DNA: TGTGCCAGCAGTAGACATTATGAGCAGTTCTTC

D gene: -
CDR3 length: 13
J gene: TRBJ2-5
V gene: TRBV2
clone size: few
CDR3 protein: CASAGARIETQYF
CDR3 DNA: TGTGCCAGCGCAGGGGCCCGAATAGAGACCCAGTACTTC

D gene: TRBD1
CDR3 length: 16
J gene: TRBJ2-7
V gene: TRBV18
clone size: -
CDR3 protein: CASSPRGQGAGHEQYF
CDR3 DNA: TGTGCCAGCTCACCACGGGGACAGGGCGCGGGGCACGAGCAGTACTTC

D gene: -
CDR3 length: 14
J gene: TRBJ2-1
V gene: TRBV2
clone size: few
CDR3 protein: CASSPNPSYNEQFF
CDR3 DNA: TGTGCCAGCAGCCCCAACCCCTCCTACAATGAGCAGTTCTTC

D gene: -
CDR3 length: 15
J gene: TRBJ1-1
V gene: TRBV11-2
clone size: -
CDR3 protein: CASRQGRGINTEAFF
CDR3 DNA: TGTGCCAGCAGACAAGGACGGGGGATTAACACTGAAGCTTTCTTT

D gene: -
CDR3 length: 18
J gene: TRBJ1-5
V gene: TRBV20-1
clone size: many
CDR3 protein: CSAEFPVRRSNDNQPQHF
CDR3 DNA: TGCAGTGCCGAATTCCCCGTCAGGCGGAGCAATGACAATCAGCCCCAGCATTTT

D gene: -
CDR3 length: 14
J gene: TRBJ2-5
V gene: TRBV12-3/TRBV12-4
clone size: many
CDR3 protein: CASSFRGGGETQYF
CDR3 DNA: TGTGCCAGCAGTTTTCGTGGAGGGGGAGAGACCCAGTACTTC

D gene: -
CDR3 length: 14
J gene: TRBJ2-7
V gene: TRBV28
clone size: -
CDR3 protein: CASGTTGGPDEQYF
CDR3 DNA: TGTGCCAGTGGAACGACCGGGGGCCCCGACGAGCAGTACTTC

D gene: TRBD1
CDR3 length: 16
J gene: TRBJ2-7
V gene: TRBV7-2
clone size: -
CDR3 protein: CASLRGAGTGTYEQYF
CDR3 DNA: TGTGCCAGCCTCAGGGGGGCCGGGACAGGCACCTACGAGCAGTACTTC

D gene: -
CDR3 length: 15
J gene: TRBJ1-4
V gene: TRBV4-2
clone size: few
CDR3 protein: CASSRPGTANEKLFF
CDR3 DNA: TGTGCCAGCAGCCGACCGGGGACGGCTAATGAAAAACTGTTTTTT

D gene: -
CDR3 length: 18
J gene: TRBJ2-4
V gene: TRBV20-1
clone size: few
CDR3 protein: CSARDQGSLLLAKNIQYF
CDR3 DNA: TGCAGTGCTAGAGATCAGGGGTCCCTCCTACTAGCCAAAAACATTCAGTACTTC

D gene: -
CDR3 length: 15
J gene: TRBJ1-2
V gene: TRBV5-6
clone size: -
CDR3 protein: CASSRDKGVGYGYTF
CDR3 DNA: TGTGCCAGCAGCCGCGACAAGGGAGTGGGCTATGGCTACACCTTC

D gene: TRBD1
CDR3 length: 14
J gene: TRBJ1-6
V gene: TRBV11-2
clone size: few
CDR3 protein: CASSSGQGWSPLHF
CDR3 DNA: TGTGCCAGCAGCTCCGGACAGGGCTGGTCACCCCTCCACTTT

D gene: TRBD1
CDR3 length: 15
J gene: TRBJ2-1
V gene: TRBV28
clone size: few
CDR3 protein: CASSYRDRGGNEQFF
CDR3 DNA: TGTGCCAGCAGTTACCGGGACAGGGGCGGCAATGAGCAGTTCTTC

D gene: -
CDR3 length: 17
J gene: TRBJ2-7
V gene: TRBV6-6
clone size: few
CDR3 protein: CASSYSPIGEIAYEQYF
CDR3 DNA: TGTGCCAGCAGTTATTCGCCGATAGGGGAGATTGCCTACGAGCAGTACTTC

D gene: TRBD1
CDR3 length: 16
J gene: TRBJ2-7
V gene: TRBV7-9
clone size: -
CDR3 protein: CASRSHSGTGSYEQYF
CDR3 DNA: TGTGCCAGCAGATCACACTCCGGGACAGGGAGCTACGAGCAGTACTTC

D gene: -
CDR3 length: 14
J gene: TRBJ1-1
V gene: TRBV25-1
clone size: -
CDR3 protein: CASSELQGYTEAFF
CDR3 DNA: TGTGCCAGCAGTGAATTGCAGGGTTACACTGAAGCTTTCTTT

D gene: -
CDR3 length: 13
J gene: TRBJ1-5
V gene: TRBV28
clone size: -
CDR3 protein: CASSLPGVQPQHF
CDR3 DNA: TGTGCCAGCAGTTTACCCGGGGTTCAGCCCCAGCATTTT

D gene: -
CDR3 length: 13
J gene: TRBJ2-7
V gene: TRBV7-9
clone size: -
CDR3 protein: CASSSSGTYEQYF
CDR3 DNA: TGTGCCAGCAGCAGTTCAGGAACATACGAGCAGTACTTC

D gene: -
CDR3 length: 11
J gene: TRBJ2-7
V gene: TRBV28
clone size: once
CDR3 protein: CASSPQVEQYF
CDR3 DNA: TGTGCCAGCAGCCCCCAAGTTGAGCAGTACTTC